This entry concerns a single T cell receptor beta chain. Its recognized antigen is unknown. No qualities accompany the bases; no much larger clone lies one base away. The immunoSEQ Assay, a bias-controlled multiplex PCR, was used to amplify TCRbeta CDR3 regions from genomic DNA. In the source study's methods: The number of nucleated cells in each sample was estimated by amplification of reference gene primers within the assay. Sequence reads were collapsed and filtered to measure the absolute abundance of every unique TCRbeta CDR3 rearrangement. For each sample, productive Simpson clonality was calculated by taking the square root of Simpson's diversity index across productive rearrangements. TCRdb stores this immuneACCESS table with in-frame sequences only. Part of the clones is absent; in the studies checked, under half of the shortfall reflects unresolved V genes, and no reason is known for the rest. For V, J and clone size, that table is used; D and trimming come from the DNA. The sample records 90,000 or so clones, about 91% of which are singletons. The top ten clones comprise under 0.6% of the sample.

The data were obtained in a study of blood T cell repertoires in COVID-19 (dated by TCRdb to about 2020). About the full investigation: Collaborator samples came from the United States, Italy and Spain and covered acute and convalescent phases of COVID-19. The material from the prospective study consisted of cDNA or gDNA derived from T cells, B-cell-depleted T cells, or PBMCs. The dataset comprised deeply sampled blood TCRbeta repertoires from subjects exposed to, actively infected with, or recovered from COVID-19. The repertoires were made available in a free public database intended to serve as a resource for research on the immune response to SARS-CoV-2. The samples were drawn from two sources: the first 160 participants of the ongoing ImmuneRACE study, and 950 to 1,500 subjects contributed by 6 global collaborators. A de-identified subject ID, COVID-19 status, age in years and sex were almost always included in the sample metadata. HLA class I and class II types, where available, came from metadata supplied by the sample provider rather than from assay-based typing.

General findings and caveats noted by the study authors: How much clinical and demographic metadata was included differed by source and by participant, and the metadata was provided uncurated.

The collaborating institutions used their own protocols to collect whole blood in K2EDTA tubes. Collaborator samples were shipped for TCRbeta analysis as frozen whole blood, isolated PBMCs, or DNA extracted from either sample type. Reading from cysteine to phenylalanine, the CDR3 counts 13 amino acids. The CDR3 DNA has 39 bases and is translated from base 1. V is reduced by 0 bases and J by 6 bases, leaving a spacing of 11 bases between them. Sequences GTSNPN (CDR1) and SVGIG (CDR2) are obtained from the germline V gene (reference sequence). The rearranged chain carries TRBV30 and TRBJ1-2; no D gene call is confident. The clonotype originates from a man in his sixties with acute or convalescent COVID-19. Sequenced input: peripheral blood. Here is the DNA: TGTGCCTGGAGTGTCCAGGTCGCCAATGGCTACACCTTC. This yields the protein CAWSVQVANGYTF.